Presented here are 32 T cell receptor beta chains from one specimen sequenced in a study of T cells in Graves' hyperthyroidism and ophthalmopathy. Amplified regions were TCR beta CDR3 sequences from RNA transcripts. The TCR CDR3 was amplified in a first-round RT-PCR using the HTBI primer set. TCRdb re-derived calls from the multiplex PCR reads in MiXCR, one entry per CDR3 protein. In the table there are under 550,000 distinct CDR3 sequences, roughly an eighth of which are singletons. The sample comprised blood. Receptor source: a woman aged 18-29 years with Graves' hyperthyroidism.

This clonotype was counted many times. The gene calls are TRBV20-1 and TRBJ2-1; 7 bases are a match to TRBD2. V lost 0 bases, J lost 0 bases, and 23 bases stayed unmatched. Per germline, CDR1 DFQATT and CDR2 SNEGSKA (reference sequence). This CDR3 has 22 amino acids. CDR3 protein: CSARDFGRAYNKEGSSYNEQFF. CDR3 DNA: TGCAGTGCTAGAGATTTTGGGAGGGCCTATAACAAAGAGGGCTCCTCCTACAATGAGCAGTTCTTC.

This clonotype showed up many times. The CDR3 coding sequence is TGTGCCAGCAGTCACCGGGACCCTGGCTCCTACGAGCAGTACTTC. It codes for CASSHRDPGSYEQYF. The chain recombines TRBV12-3 or TRBV12-4 with TRBJ2-7; tentatively, D is TRBD1 or TRBD2 (5 bases each). This CDR3 comprises 15 residues. Trimming left V 5 bases short and J 0 bases short, with 14 bases between.

This clonotype was seen a few times. This chain uses TRBV5-1 with TRBJ2-1, with D maybe TRBD1 (5 bases). Germline V gene data show CDR1 as SGHRS and CDR2 as YFSETQ. The CDR3 covers 14 residues. V lost 1 base and J 5 bases, leaving 10 bases between the germline ends. The CDR3 DNA reads TGCGCCAGCAGCTTGTCACAGGTCGACAATGAGCAGTTCTTC. This gives the protein CASSLSQVDNEQFF. The variable domain in full, completed from reference TRBV5-1 and TRBJ2-1, reads KAGVTQTPRYLIKTRGQQVTLSCSPISGHRSVSWYQQTPGQGLQFLFEYFSETQRNKGNFPGRFSGRQFSNSRSEMNVSTLELGDSALYLCASSLSQVDNEQFFGPGTRLTVL.

This clonotype was recorded many times. The chain carries TRBV28 and TRBJ2-3; no firm D call. CDR3 length: 15 residues. The V gene lost 6 bases and the J gene lost 0 bases, with 13 bases spanning the gap. Germline loops: CDR1 MDHEN, CDR2 SYDVKM. CDR3 DNA sequence: TGTGCCAGCAGACTATCCGTTCCTAGCACAGATACGCAGTATTTT. Its protein product is CASRLSVPSTDTQYF.

V and J are TRBV10-3 and TRBJ2-5, with 9 bases matching TRBD1. Germline CDR1 is ENHRY and CDR2 is SYGVKD. Trimming at V came to 4 bases and at J to 5 bases, leaving 14 bases not matched to a gene. This CDR3 is built from 17 residues. CDR3 DNA: TGTGCCATCAGTGGAAGTCCCGGGACAGGGTCCGGGGAGACCCAGTACTTC. Its translation is CAISGSPGTGSGETQYF.

This clonotype was picked up many times. The chain links TRBV9 to TRBJ2-5; D is possibly TRBD1 (5 bases). This CDR3 has 15 amino acids. The germline V gene has CDR1 SGDLS and CDR2 YYNGEE. V dropped 2 bases and J dropped 5 bases, with 16 bases sitting between them. This chain's CDR3 is CASSVSSRAWETQYF. CDR3 in DNA: TGTGCCAGCAGCGTGAGTAGCAGGGCGTGGGAGACCCAGTACTTC.

This clonotype turned up a few times. The rearrangement links TRBV7-9 to TRBJ1-1, with unresolved D. Germline assignment: CDR1 SEHNR and CDR2 FQNEAQ (reference sequence). The V end lost 2 bases, the J end lost 1 base, and 14 bases lay between the germline ends. CDR3 length: 16 amino acids. The CDR3: CASSLSGPAGNTEAFF. DNA of the CDR3: TGTGCCAGCAGCTTAAGCGGGCCGGCCGGGAACACTGAAGCTTTCTTT.

Many counts were recorded for this clonotype. This chain links TRBV20-1 with TRBJ1-5; a possible D gene is TRBD1 (5 bases). Germline V gene sequence: CDR1 DFQATT, CDR2 SNEGSKA (reference sequence). Trimming pared 0 bases from V and 0 bases from J, leaving 15 bases between. The CDR3 length is 17 residues. The CDR3: CSAREGRLFYSNQPQHF. The CDR3 DNA is TGCAGTGCTAGAGAGGGACGGCTATTCTATAGCAATCAGCCCCAGCATTTT.

There are a few counts of this clonotype. The V and J genes are TRBV4-1 and TRBJ1-1, with a possible D match to TRBD1 (6 bases). Germline V CDR1 and CDR2: MGHRA, YSYEKL. The CDR3 loop spans 17 amino acids. With 5 bases removed from V and 1 base from J, the gap between germline ends came to 20 bases. The CDR3 protein is CASSAVLRGSTNTEAFF. The CDR3 region has the DNA TGCGCCAGCAGCGCCGTGCTCAGGGGAAGTACGAACACTGAAGCTTTCTTT.

This clonotype was picked up many times. The chain joins TRBV7-8 to TRBJ2-7; D remains ambiguous. Looked up from germline, CDR1 is SGHVS and CDR2 is FQNEAQ. V was shortened by 5 bases and J by 3 bases, with 17 bases between the two germline ends. CDR3 length: 15 residues. CDR3 DNA: TGTGCCAGCAGCCTGAGGACCTCGCAAGTCTACGAGCAGTACTTC. The encoded protein is CASSLRTSQVYEQYF.

This clonotype was recorded at least ten times. The chain employs TRBV20-1 and TRBJ1-2; D is ambiguous. The CDR3 totals 13 residues. Germline V gene lookup returns CDR1 DFQATT and CDR2 SNEGSKA (reference sequence). V shed 6 bases and J shed 4 bases, with 15 bases lying between them. CDR3 nucleotide sequence: TGCAGTGCAACGCTTAGTGGTGGCTATGGCTACACCTTC. It yields the protein CSATLSGGYGYTF.

The table lists this clonotype with many counts. V gene TRBV27 combines with J gene TRBJ1-1; tentatively, D is TRBD1 (6 bases). Germline V gene lookup returns CDR1 MNHEY and CDR2 SMNVEV (reference sequence). V lost 6 bases and J 1 base, leaving 12 bases between the germline ends. This CDR3 comprises 14 residues. For the CDR3, the DNA is TGTGCCAGCAGGGAAGGGGGAAGGAACACTGAAGCTTTCTTT. Amino acids: CASREGGRNTEAFF.

This clonotype was observed a handful of times. The chain recombines TRBV14 with TRBJ2-2, with 7 nucleotides matching TRBD2. This CDR3 is built from 14 residues. The V gene's germline CDR1 is SGHDN and CDR2 FVKESK. The junction had 2 bases not matched to a gene; V was cut back by 2 bases and J by 5 bases. The CDR3 sequence is CASSQKLATGELFF. CDR3 DNA sequence: TGTGCCAGCAGCCAAAAACTAGCGACCGGGGAGCTGTTTTTT.

This clonotype was seen repeatedly, ten times or more. This chain connects TRBV2 to TRBJ2-7; 11 bases map to TRBD1. The CDR3 extends over 15 amino acids. The V gene end was trimmed by 7 bases and the J gene end by 4 bases; junction bases not matched to a gene: 9. Germline CDR1 SNHLY, CDR2 FYNNEI. The CDR3 sequence is CASIPSGQGGYEQYF. The CDR3 coding sequence is TGTGCCAGCATCCCTTCGGGACAGGGGGGGTACGAGCAGTACTTC. The full variable domain, with the rest looked up from reference TRBV2 and TRBJ2-7, is EPEVTQTPSHQVTQMGQEVILRCVPISNHLYFYWYRQILGQKVEFLVSFYNNEISEKSEIFDDQFSVERPDGSNFTLKIRSTKLEDSAMYFCASIPSGQGGYEQYFGPGTRLTVT.

As for this clonotype: At one of its ends the junction is not consistent with the germline gene, which may arise from a read error. The chain has TRBV7-6 and TRBJ1-5; D possibly corresponds to TRBD1 (6 bases). CDR1 and CDR2 (germline): SGHVS, FNYEAQ. This CDR3 has 15 residues. The CDR3 region is CASSLGGGRGQLQHF. CDR3 bases: TGTGCCAGCAGCTTGGGGGGGGGGCGCGGTCAGCTCCAGCATTTT.

The table lists this clonotype with many counts. The chain combines TRBV15 with TRBJ1-2, with TRBD1 as a possible D gene (6 bases). The ends were cut back, 2 bases at V and 3 bases at J, with 22 bases in the middle. The CDR3 runs 18 residues. The germline gives CDR1 LNHNV, CDR2 YYDKDF (reference sequence). The CDR3 here is CATSRPSSTGISHYGYTF. The CDR3 region has the DNA TGTGCCACCAGCAGACCTAGTAGTACAGGGATAAGTCACTATGGCTACACCTTC. The whole variable domain, remainder taken from reference TRBV15 and TRBJ1-2, is DAMVIQNPRYQVTQFGKPVTLSCSQTLNHNVMYWYQQKSSQAPKLLFHYYDKDFNNEADTPDNFQSRRPNTSFCFLDIRSPGLGDTAMYLCATSRPSSTGISHYGYTFGSGTRLTVV.

The genes are TRBV19 and TRBJ2-7; D is ambiguous. Germline CDR1 and CDR2: LNHDA and SQIVND (reference sequence). Deletions cut 9 bases from V and 2 bases from J, with 11 bases between. This CDR3 spans 12 amino acids. The CDR3 spells CASTSSTYEQYF. Here the CDR3 DNA reads TGTGCCAGCACGTCCTCGACCTACGAGCAGTACTTC.

In its sample, this clonotype was seen many times. The rearrangement joins TRBV10-3 to TRBJ2-1; D uncertain. V gave up 6 bases and J gave up 0 bases, with 12 bases separating them. The V gene's germline CDR1 is ENHRY and CDR2 SYGVKD. The CDR3 is made up of 15 amino acids. In DNA form, the CDR3 reads TGTGCCATCAGACCCGCGATTAGCTCCTACAATGAGCAGTTCTTC. Protein sequence: CAIRPAISSYNEQFF.

This rearrangement joins TRBV6-6 to TRBJ2-5; TRBD1 aligns across 7 bases. The germline V gene encodes CDR1 MNHNY and CDR2 SVGAGI (reference sequence). This CDR3 comprises 13 residues. After removal of 6 bases from V and 4 bases from J, the junction contained 5 bases not matched to a gene. CDR3: CASSGNRGETQYF. As DNA, the CDR3 is TGTGCCAGCAGCGGAAACAGGGGAGAGACCCAGTACTTC.

The J gene is TRBJ1-2, the V gene TRBV5-1; 7 nucleotides line up with TRBD1. V shed 0 bases, J shed 7 bases, and the junction held 6 bases outside the gene matches. In germline, CDR1 is SGHRS, CDR2 YFSETQ. The CDR3 extends over 14 amino acids. For the CDR3, the DNA is TGCGCCAGCAGCTTGGGACAGGGAGGAGGTGGCTACACCTTC. Translation gives CASSLGQGGGGYTF.

The gene calls are TRBV20-1 and TRBJ2-7, with 14 bases lining up with TRBD2. The CDR3 is 15 residues long. CDR1 DFQATT and CDR2 SNEGSKA come from the germline V gene (reference sequence). V shed 5 bases, J shed 4 bases, and the junction held 7 bases outside the gene matches. The CDR3 protein is CSAGTSGRSRYEQYF. CDR3 sequence (DNA): TGCAGTGCTGGGACTAGCGGGAGATCGAGGTACGAGCAGTACTTC.

This clonotype was observed at least ten times. V and J are TRBV4-1 and TRBJ2-7; 7 nucleotides agree with TRBD2. The V gene's germline CDR1 is MGHRA and CDR2 YSYEKL. Germline trimming cut 0 bases from V and 1 base from J; bases unmatched to any gene: 3. CDR3 size: 15 residues. CDR3 nucleotides: TGCGCCAGCAGCCAAGAAGGGCGGGGGTCCTACGAGCAGTACTTC. It yields the protein CASSQEGRGSYEQYF.

This clonotype was counted only a few times. V gene TRBV15 combines with J gene TRBJ2-1; D is possibly TRBD2 (6 bases). CDR1 LNHNV and CDR2 YYDKDF come from the germline V gene (reference sequence). This CDR3 region has 16 residues. Trimming left V 4 bases short and J 2 bases short, with 15 bases between. The CDR3 coding sequence is TGTGCCACCAGCAAAGGAGGGCCTCTTACCTACAATGAGCAGTTCTTC. Its protein is CATSKGGPLTYNEQFF.

In this sample, this clonotype turned up a few times. The gene calls are TRBV4-2 and TRBJ2-7, with TRBD2 identical over 7 bases. Germline-derived CDR1 and CDR2 are LGHNA and YNFKEQ. This CDR3 spans 14 amino acids. Trimming removed 3 bases from V and 2 bases from J; junction bases left unmatched: 4. CDR3: CASSQTGLTYEQYF. The CDR3 DNA reads TGTGCCAGCAGCCAGACGGGACTAACCTACGAGCAGTACTTC.

V and J are TRBV15 and TRBJ1-1; no clear D. V lost 0 bases, J lost 3 bases, and 8 bases lay in between. This CDR3 has 14 amino acids. Germline loops: CDR1 LNHNV, CDR2 YYDKDF (reference sequence). CDR3 DNA: TGTGCCACCAGCAGAGACGGCGGAGACACTGAAGCTTTCTTT. Amino acid sequence: CATSRDGGDTEAFF.

In this sample, this clonotype turned up many times. The chain is built from TRBV9 and TRBJ1-1, with TRBD1 matching 9 bases. Germline assignment: CDR1 SGDLS and CDR2 YYNGEE. CDR3 length: 11 amino acids. V lost 7 bases, J lost 5 bases, and 0 bases stayed unmatched. The CDR3 DNA reads TGTGCCAGCGGGACAGGGACTGAAGCTTTCTTT. Translated: CASGTGTEAFF.

This chain uses TRBV7-2 with TRBJ2-1; TRBD1 matches 9 bases. The CDR3 spans 15 residues. V lost 4 bases and J lost 8; bases outside the gene matches: 9. The germline V gene encodes CDR1 SGHTA and CDR2 FQGNSA. CDR3 in amino acids: CASSSQGASGDEQFF. In DNA form, the CDR3 reads TGTGCCAGCAGCTCACAGGGGGCTAGCGGCGATGAGCAGTTCTTC. The variable domain in full, with the rest retrieved from reference TRBV7-2 and TRBJ2-1, is GAGVSQSPSNKVTEKGKDVELRCDPISGHTALYWYRQSLGQGLEFLIYFQGNSAPDKSGLPSDRFSAERTGGSVSTLTIQRTQQEDSAVYLCASSSQGASGDEQFFGPGTRLTVL.

The chain has TRBV6-1 and TRBJ2-6; D ambiguous. CDR3 length equals 13 residues. Germline CDR1 is MNHNS and CDR2 is SASEGT. Trimming took 5 bases from V and 4 from J, leaving 6 bases between them. The CDR3 bases are TGTGCCAGCAGTTTAAGGGGGGCCAACGTCCTGACTTTC. This encodes CASSLRGANVLTF.

V is TRBV9 and J is TRBJ1-3; D gene unclear. V was pared by 0 bases and J by 0 bases, with 4 bases between. CDR1 and CDR2 from the germline V gene are SGDLS and YYNGEE. The CDR3 length is 14 residues. CDR3: CASSVDVSGNTIYF. For the CDR3, the DNA is TGTGCCAGCAGCGTAGATGTCTCTGGAAACACCATATATTTT.

In this sample, this clonotype turned up many times. The chain joins TRBV20-1 to TRBJ2-1; 13 positions match TRBD2. J gave up 8 bases and V 3 bases, and 4 bases lay outside the gene matches. CDR3 length: 14 amino acids. Per germline, CDR1 DFQATT and CDR2 SNEGSKA (reference sequence). CDR3 protein: CSARGTSGTDEQFF. Here the CDR3 DNA reads TGCAGTGCTAGGGGGACTAGCGGGACCGATGAGCAGTTCTTC.

This clonotype was recorded many times. The chain couples TRBV20-1 to TRBJ2-5, with TRBD2 matching 15 bases. This CDR3 comprises 16 residues. CDR1 and CDR2 (germline): DFQATT, SNEGSKA (reference sequence). The V and J ends lost 5 bases and 5 bases, in that order; junction bases with no gene match: 9. In DNA, the CDR3 is TGCAGTGCTTGGACTAGCGGGAGGGCCCGCCACGAGACCCAGTACTTC. Encoded protein: CSAWTSGRARHETQYF.

This clonotype was recorded many times. The chain links TRBV18 to TRBJ1-5; a weak D match, TRBD1 (5 bases). The CDR3 spans 14 residues. Germline V gives CDR1 KGHSH, CDR2 LQKENI. The V gene lost 3 bases and the J gene lost 7 bases, with 13 bases spanning the gap. For the CDR3, the DNA is TGTGCCAGCTCACCTCTGCAGGGTGGCCAGCCCCAGCATTTT. Translated: CASSPLQGGQPQHF.